These 6 T cell receptor beta chains share one sample of origin, sequenced in a study of PD-L1 blockade in urothelial cancer. Measured with immunoSEQ multiplex PCR; TCRdb has only the in-frame clones, and not every one. The sample holds 58,000 or so clones, 86% seen once. This specimen consisted of PBMCs, obtained around atezolizumab (anti-PD-L1) treatment. These receptors all stem from a man in his fifties with urothelial cancer.

The chain uses TRBV2 and TRBJ1-4; D ambiguous. CDR3 length: 14 amino acids. The V and J ends lost 7 bases and 4 bases respectively, with 13 bases between them. Germline CDR1 reads SNHLY; CDR2 reads FYNNEI. CDR3 sequence (DNA): TGTGCCAGCAAGCGGGTGGCGGATAATGAAAAACTGTTTTTT. Protein product: CASKRVADNEKLFF. The variable domain in full, completed from reference TRBV2 and TRBJ1-4, reads EPEVTQTPSHQVTQMGQEVILRCVPISNHLYFYWYRQILGQKVEFLVSFYNNEISEKSEIFDDQFSVERPDGSNFTLKIRSTKLEDSAMYFCASKRVADNEKLFFGSGTQLSVL.

J is TRBJ1-4 and V is TRBV28, with D tentatively TRBD1 (5 bases). The CDR3 spans 15 residues. Trimming cost V 6 bases and J 4 bases, with 15 bases left between them. Germline loops: CDR1 MDHEN, CDR2 SYDVKM. CDR3 amino acids: CASSDPGDSNEKLFF. In nucleotides, the CDR3 is TGTGCCAGCAGCGACCCCGGCGACAGTAATGAAAAACTGTTTTTT. Using reference TRBV28 and TRBJ1-4 for the parts outside the CDR3, the full variable domain is DVKVTQSSRYLVKRTGEKVFLECVQDMDHENMFWYRQDPGLGLRLIYFSYDVKMKEKGDIPEGYSVSREKKERFSLILESASTNQTSMYLCASSDPGDSNEKLFFGSGTQLSVL.

The chain recombines TRBV28 with TRBJ2-6, with D hard to call. Germline assignment: CDR1 MDHEN and CDR2 SYDVKM. This CDR3 has 15 residues. V was clipped by 6 bases and J by 0 bases, with 9 bases between them. CDR3 bases: TGTGCCAGCAGAGGCGGAACCTCTGGGGCCAACGTCCTGACTTTC. Encoded protein: CASRGGTSGANVLTF.

V is TRBV30 and J is TRBJ1-5, with 9 bases lining up with TRBD1. V shed 4 bases, J shed 2 bases, and the junction held 9 bases outside the gene matches. CDR3 length equals 16 residues. Germline assignment: CDR1 GTSNPN and CDR2 SVGIG (reference sequence). The CDR3 loop is CAWTPRGQGGNQPQHF. The CDR3 coding sequence is TGTGCCTGGACCCCCCGGGGACAGGGTGGCAATCAGCCCCAGCATTTT.

V usage is TRBV7-2 and J usage is TRBJ2-1; 11 bases line up with TRBD2. Germline CDR1 and CDR2: SGHTA and FQGNSA. This CDR3 contains 17 residues. V lost 0 bases, J lost 10 bases, and 11 bases stayed unmatched. The CDR3, as DNA: TGTGCCAGCAGCTTAGCTGGGACTAGCGGTCCTGGCTGGGAGCAGTTCTTC. As protein: CASSLAGTSGPGWEQFF. Drawing the rest from reference TRBV7-2 and TRBJ2-1, the complete variable domain is GAGVSQSPSNKVTEKGKDVELRCDPISGHTALYWYRQSLGQGLEFLIYFQGNSAPDKSGLPSDRFSAERTGGSVSTLTIQRTQQEDSAVYLCASSLAGTSGPGWEQFFGPGTRLTVL.

The rearrangement links TRBV30 to TRBJ2-1; possibly TRBD2 for D (6 bases). The CDR3 consists of 14 residues. Germline CDR1 is GTSNPN and CDR2 is SVGIG (reference sequence). Trimming took 3 bases from V and 3 from J, leaving 12 bases between them. The CDR3: CAWRVTGVYNEQFF. CDR3 coding DNA: TGTGCCTGGAGGGTAACGGGAGTCTACAATGAGCAGTTCTTC. The full variable domain, its missing parts supplied by reference TRBV30 and TRBJ2-1, is SQTIHQWPATLVQPVGSPLSLECTVEGTSNPNLYWYRQAAGRGLQLLFYSVGIGQISSEVPQNLSASRPQDRQFILSSKKLLLSDSGFYLCAWRVTGVYNEQFFGPGTRLTVL.